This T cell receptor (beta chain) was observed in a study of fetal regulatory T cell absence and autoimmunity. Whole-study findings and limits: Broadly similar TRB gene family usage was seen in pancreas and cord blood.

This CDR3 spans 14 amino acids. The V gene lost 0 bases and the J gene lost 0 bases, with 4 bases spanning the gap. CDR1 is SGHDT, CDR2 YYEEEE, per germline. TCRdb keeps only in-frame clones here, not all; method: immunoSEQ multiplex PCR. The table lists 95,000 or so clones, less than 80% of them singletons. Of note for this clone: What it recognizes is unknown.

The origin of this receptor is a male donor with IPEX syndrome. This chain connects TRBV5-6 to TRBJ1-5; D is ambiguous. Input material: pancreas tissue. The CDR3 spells CASSLGYSNQPQHF. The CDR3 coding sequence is TGTGCCAGCAGCTTGGGATATAGCAATCAGCCCCAGCATTTT.